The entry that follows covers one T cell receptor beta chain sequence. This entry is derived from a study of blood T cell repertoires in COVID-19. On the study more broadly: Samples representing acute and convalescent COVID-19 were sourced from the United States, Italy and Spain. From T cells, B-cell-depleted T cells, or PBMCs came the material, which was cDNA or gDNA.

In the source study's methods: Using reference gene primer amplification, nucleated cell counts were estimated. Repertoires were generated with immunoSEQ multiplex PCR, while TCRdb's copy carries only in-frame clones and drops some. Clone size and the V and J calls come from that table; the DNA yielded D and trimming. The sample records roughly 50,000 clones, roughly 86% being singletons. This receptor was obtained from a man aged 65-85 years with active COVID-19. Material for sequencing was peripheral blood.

The CDR3 loop is CASSLRDSGGRTDTQYF. The DNA of the CDR3 is TGTGCCAGCAGCTTACGCGATAGCGGGGGACGCACAGATACGCAGTATTTT. V and J are TRBV7-3 and TRBJ2-3; 9 bases agree with TRBD2. CDR1 is SGHTA, CDR2 FQGTGA, per germline. The CDR3 has 17 amino acids. The junction had 7 bases not matched to a gene; V was cut back by 2 bases and J by 1 base.